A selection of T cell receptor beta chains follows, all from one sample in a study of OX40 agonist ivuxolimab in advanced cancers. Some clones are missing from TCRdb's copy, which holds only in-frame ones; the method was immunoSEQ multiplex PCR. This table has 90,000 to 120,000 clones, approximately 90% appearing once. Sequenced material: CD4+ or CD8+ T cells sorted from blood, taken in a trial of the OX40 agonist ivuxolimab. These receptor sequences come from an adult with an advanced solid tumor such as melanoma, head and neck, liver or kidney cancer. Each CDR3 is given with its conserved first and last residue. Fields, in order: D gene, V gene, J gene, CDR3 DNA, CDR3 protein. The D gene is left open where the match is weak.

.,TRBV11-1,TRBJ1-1,TGTGCCAGCAGGGTAGACAGGCAAAGCACTGAAGCTTTCTTT,CASRVDRQSTEAFF
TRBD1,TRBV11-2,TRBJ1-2,TGTGCCAGCAGCGCCGAGACAGGGGTAGACTATGGCTACACCTTC,CASSAETGVDYGYTF
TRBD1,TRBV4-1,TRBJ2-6,TGCGCCAGCAGCCAAGGGACAGGGGTTTCTGGGGCCAACGTCCTGACTTTC,CASSQGTGVSGANVLTF
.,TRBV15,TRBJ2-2,TGTGCCACCAGCAGAGCGGTGACCGGGGAGCTGTTTTTT,CATSRAVTGELFF
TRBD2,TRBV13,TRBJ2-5,TGTGCCAGCAGCTGGCTGGGGAAGGGAGGGGAGACCCAGTACTTC,CASSWLGKGGETQYF
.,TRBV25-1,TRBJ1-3,TGTGCCAGCAGTGACCCCCGACTCTCTGGAAACACCATATATTTT,CASSDPRLSGNTIYF
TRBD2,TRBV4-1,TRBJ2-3,TGCGCCAGCAGCCAGAATTGGGGAGCGGGAGGTACAGATACGCAGTATTTT,CASSQNWGAGGTDTQYF
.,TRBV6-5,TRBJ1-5,TGTGCCAGCAGTGCCCGGACACCTCCTAATCAGCCCCAGCATTTT,CASSARTPPNQPQHF
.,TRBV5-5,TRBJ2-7,TGTGCCAGCACTACGTCTGGGGGCTCCTACGAGCAGTACTTC,CASTTSGGSYEQYF
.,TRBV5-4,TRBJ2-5,TGTGCCAGCAGCTTGAGGCAGGGGGCGGGAGAGCAGTACTTC,CASSLRQGAGEQYF